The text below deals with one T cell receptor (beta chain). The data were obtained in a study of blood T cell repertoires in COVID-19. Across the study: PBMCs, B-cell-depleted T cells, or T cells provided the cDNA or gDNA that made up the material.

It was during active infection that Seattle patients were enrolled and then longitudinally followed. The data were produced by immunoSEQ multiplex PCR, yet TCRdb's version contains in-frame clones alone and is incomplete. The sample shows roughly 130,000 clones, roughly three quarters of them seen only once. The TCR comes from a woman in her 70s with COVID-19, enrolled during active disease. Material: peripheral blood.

The CDR3 region is CASSLSAGGGNTIYF. For the CDR3, the DNA is TGTGCCAGCAGCTTATCGGCAGGGGGAGGAAACACCATATATTTT. This chain links TRBV7-2 with TRBJ1-3; 7 bases line up with TRBD1. The germline CDR1 and CDR2 sequences are SGHTA and FQGNSA. This CDR3 is built from 15 residues. The trim removed 2 bases at V and 4 bases at J, leaving 5 bases unmatched.